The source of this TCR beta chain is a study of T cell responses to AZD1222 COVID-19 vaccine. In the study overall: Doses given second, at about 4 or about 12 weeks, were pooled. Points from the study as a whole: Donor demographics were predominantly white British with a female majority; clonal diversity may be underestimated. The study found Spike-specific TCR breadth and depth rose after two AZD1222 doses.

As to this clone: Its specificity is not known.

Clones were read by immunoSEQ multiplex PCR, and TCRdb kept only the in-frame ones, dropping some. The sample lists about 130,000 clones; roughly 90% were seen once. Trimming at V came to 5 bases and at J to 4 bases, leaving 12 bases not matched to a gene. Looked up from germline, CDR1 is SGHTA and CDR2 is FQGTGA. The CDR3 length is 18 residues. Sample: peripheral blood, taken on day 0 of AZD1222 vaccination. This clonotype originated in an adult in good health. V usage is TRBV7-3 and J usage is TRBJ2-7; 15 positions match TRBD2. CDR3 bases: TGTGCCAGCAGCCTCACCGGGACTAGCGGGAGGCAAGGTTACGAGCAGTACTTC. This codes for CASSLTGTSGRQGYEQYF.